Presented here are 24 T cell receptor beta chains from one specimen sequenced in a study of CD8 T cells in Susac syndrome. About 0.5 to 1 ug RNA was reverse transcribed with random hexamers. MiXCR, applied by TCRdb to the immunoSEQ multiplex PCR reads, yields one record per CDR3 protein. The sample consists of roughly 200,000 distinct CDR3 sequences, over 85% of them appearing once. Sample: CD4+ T cells from PBMCs. These receptor sequences come from a human donor in good health.

The CDR3 loop reads CATSASGFQPQHF. The CDR3 DNA sequence: TGTGCCACCAGTGCCTCAGGGTTTCAGCCCCAGCATTTT. V usage is TRBV24-1 and J usage is TRBJ1-5; TRBD1 might be the D (5 bases). Per the germline V gene, CDR1 is KGHDR and CDR2 is SFDVKD. This CDR3 is built from 13 residues. Trimming took 5 bases from V and 6 from J, leaving 10 bases between them.

V usage is TRBV20-1 and J usage is TRBJ2-3; D call uncertain. Looked up from germline, CDR1 is DFQATT and CDR2 is SNEGSKA (reference sequence). The CDR3 loop spans 14 amino acids. CDR3 sequence (DNA): TGCAGAACCGGGCCCCCCCCGCTCCCAGATACGCAGTATTTT. This translates into CRTGPPPLPDTQYF.

This clonotype was counted once. The V and J genes are TRBV7-9 and TRBJ1-5, with TRBD1 identical over 10 bases. Looked up from germline, CDR1 is SEHNR and CDR2 is FQNEAQ (reference sequence). The length of the CDR3 is 12 residues. V gave up 1 base and J gave up 14 bases; unmatched junction bases: 2. For the CDR3, the DNA is TGTGCCAGCAGCTTAGGACAGGGGGCAGAGCATTTT. Translating gives CASSLGQGAEHF.

This chain uses TRBV15 with TRBJ1-5; 7 bases are shared with TRBD1. The germline CDR1 and CDR2 sequences are LNHNV and YYDKDF (reference sequence). This CDR3 region has 17 residues. J lost 1 base, V lost 3 bases, and 9 bases had no gene match. Written as DNA, the CDR3 is TGTGCCACCAGCAGGGGTTACGGGACAGAGAGCAATCAGCCCCAGCATTTT. Translated, it gives CATSRGYGTESNQPQHF.

The V gene is TRBV18, the J gene TRBJ1-1; D is perhaps TRBD1 (5 bases). Trimming removed 8 bases from V and 1 base from J, with 11 bases in between. The CDR3 length is 13 residues. CDR1 and CDR2 (germline): KGHSH, LQKENI. CDR3 coding DNA: TGTGCCAGCGCGAGCGGGGGGAACACTGAAGCTTTCTTT. It codes for CASASGGNTEAFF. Combining the CDR3 with reference TRBV18 and TRBJ1-1 gives the whole variable domain NAGVMQNPRHLVRRRGQEARLRCSPMKGHSHVYWYRQLPEEGLKFMVYLQKENIIDESGMPKERFSAEFPKEGPSILRIQQVVRGDSAAYFCASASGGNTEAFFGQGTRLTVV.

V and J are TRBV30 and TRBJ2-2; maybe TRBD1 (6 bases). The length of the CDR3 is 13 residues. Looked up from germline, CDR1 is GTSNPN and CDR2 is SVGIG (reference sequence). V lost 4 bases and J lost 7, with 13 bases in between. The CDR3 here is CAWTGQFGGELFF. In DNA form, the CDR3 reads TGTGCCTGGACTGGACAGTTCGGCGGGGAGCTGTTTTTT. Full variable domain (rest looked up from reference TRBV30 and TRBJ2-2): SQTIHQWPATLVQPVGSPLSLECTVEGTSNPNLYWYRQAAGRGLQLLFYSVGIGQISSEVPQNLSASRPQDRQFILSSKKLLLSDSGFYLCAWTGQFGGELFFGEGSRLTVL.

The chain has TRBV29-1 and TRBJ1-1; a possible D gene is TRBD1 (6 bases). There are 12 residues in the CDR3. Trimming removed 6 bases from V and 1 base from J, with 9 bases in between. Per germline, CDR1 SQVTM and CDR2 ANQGSEA. In DNA, the CDR3 is TGCAGCGTCGCGACAGGGAACACTGAAGCTTTCTTT. Its protein product is CSVATGNTEAFF.

This rearrangement joins TRBV7-3 to TRBJ1-2; D unclear. There are 13 residues in the CDR3. Germline CDR1 is SGHTA and CDR2 is FQGTGA. The ends were cut back, 4 bases at V and 10 bases at J, with 16 bases in the middle. The CDR3: CASSSRRGNLYTF. The CDR3 bases are TGTGCCAGCAGCTCTAGACGGGGAAATCTCTACACCTTC.

This rearrangement joins TRBV7-2 to TRBJ2-5, with 7 bases matching TRBD2. Germline trimming cut 5 bases from V and 1 base from J; bases unmatched to any gene: 4. CDR3 size: 14 residues. Germline V gives CDR1 SGHTA, CDR2 FQGNSA. The CDR3 DNA follows: TGTGCCAGCAGCCGCTTAGCGGGCCAAGAGACCCAGTACTTC. This codes for CASSRLAGQETQYF.

The chain couples TRBV5-6 to TRBJ2-5, with 7 positions matching TRBD1. The CDR3 has 15 residues. With 4 bases clipped from V and 0 bases from J, the junction kept 6 bases outside the gene matches. The V gene's germline CDR1 is SGHDT and CDR2 YYEEEE. This CDR3 is CASSPPRGYQETQYF. In nucleotides, the CDR3 is TGTGCCAGCAGCCCCCCCAGGGGGTACCAAGAGACCCAGTACTTC.

The genes are TRBV10-3 and TRBJ2-7; possibly TRBD2 for D (5 bases). V was shortened by 1 base and J by 2 bases, with 9 bases between the two germline ends. Germline CDR1 reads ENHRY; CDR2 reads SYGVKD. This CDR3 has 14 residues. CDR3 loop: CAISEFEGPYEQYV. DNA for the CDR3: TGTGCCATCAGTGAGTTCGAGGGCCCCTACGAGCAGTACGTC.

The chain carries TRBV5-1 and TRBJ2-5; a possible D gene is TRBD2 (6 bases). V dropped 4 bases and J dropped 3 bases, with 16 bases sitting between them. CDR1 and CDR2 (germline): SGHRS, YFSETQ. There are 15 residues in the CDR3. The CDR3 region has the DNA TGCGCCAGCAGCCTCACCGGGACTCGAAAAGAGACCCAGTACTTC. This translates into CASSLTGTRKETQYF.

This clonotype was recorded a few times. The chain combines TRBV3-1 with TRBJ2-6, with D uncertain. Germline CDR1 reads LGHDT; CDR2 reads YNNKEL (reference sequence). Trimming shortened V by 0 bases and J by 0 bases, and 3 bases separated the two germline ends. The length of the CDR3 is 15 residues. Here the CDR3 DNA reads TGTGCCAGCAGCCAAGATTTCTCTGGGGCCAACGTCCTGACTTTC. Its translation is CASSQDFSGANVLTF.

This chain connects TRBV11-2 to TRBJ2-7; D gene unclear. Between the trimmed V and J ends, which lost 3 bases and 2 bases, there was a span of 17 bases. Germline-derived CDR1 and CDR2 are SGHAT and FQNNGV. The CDR3 is made up of 16 amino acids. The CDR3 nucleotides are TGTGCCAGCAGCTTGCTCGGTTCGGCTACAGCCTACGAGCAGTACTTC. Protein sequence: CASSLLGSATAYEQYF.

The chain couples TRBV3-1 to TRBJ2-1; 10 nucleotides align to TRBD2. Germline V gene lookup returns CDR1 LGHDT and CDR2 YNNKEL (reference sequence). Trimming at V came to 6 bases and at J to 2 bases, leaving 7 bases not matched to a gene. This CDR3 contains 16 residues. CDR3 amino acids: CASRRALAGAYNEQFF. Here the CDR3 DNA reads TGTGCCAGCAGACGAGCCCTAGCGGGGGCCTACAATGAGCAGTTCTTC.

This chain links TRBV7-9 with TRBJ1-1; a possible D gene is TRBD1 (6 bases). V was pared by 1 base and J by 5 bases, with 11 bases between. Germline CDR1 and CDR2: SEHNR and FQNEAQ (reference sequence). CDR3 length equals 14 residues. CDR3 bases: TGTGCCAGCAGCTTAGGAATGACAGGAACTGAAGCTTTCTTT. Residues: CASSLGMTGTEAFF.

This clonotype was recorded only once. The rearrangement links TRBV20-1 to TRBJ2-6; D is unresolved. This CDR3 spans 14 amino acids. The V gene lost 3 bases and the J gene lost 0 bases, with 6 bases spanning the gap. Germline V CDR1 and CDR2: DFQATT, SNEGSKA (reference sequence). The CDR3 here is CSASGLSGANVLTF. The DNA for the CDR3 is TGCAGTGCTAGTGGTCTCTCTGGGGCCAACGTCCTGACTTTC.

The chain has TRBV5-1 and TRBJ2-1; tentatively, D is TRBD1 or TRBD2 (5 bases each). Between the trimmed V and J ends, which lost 7 bases and 8 bases, there was a span of 19 bases. The CDR3 is made up of 14 amino acids. Germline-derived CDR1 and CDR2 are SGHRS and YFSETQ. CDR3 in amino acids: CASLPGPQSDEQFF. For the CDR3, the DNA is TGCGCCAGCCTACCGGGACCACAATCGGATGAGCAGTTCTTC.

The chain combines TRBV3-1 with TRBJ2-1; 13 positions agree with TRBD2. The junction had 1 base not matched to a gene; V was cut back by 6 bases and J by 5 bases. CDR1 and CDR2 from the germline V gene are LGHDT and YNNKEL (reference sequence). CDR3 length: 14 amino acids. The CDR3 loop reads CASRGLAGDNEQFF. The CDR3 DNA sequence: TGTGCCAGCAGAGGACTAGCGGGGGACAATGAGCAGTTCTTC.

The CDR3 sequence is CASREEPRSYEQYV. CDR3 sequence (DNA): TGTGCCAGCAGGGAGGAACCGCGCTCCTACGAGCAGTACGTC. V is TRBV6-1 and J is TRBJ2-7; possibly TRBD2 for D (5 bases). The CDR3 runs to 14 residues. Germline CDR1 reads MNHNS; CDR2 reads SASEGT. Trimming removed 6 bases at V and 0 bases at J, with 12 bases between.

The genes are TRBV27 and TRBJ1-5; D unclear. The germline V and J ends were trimmed by 6 bases and 5 bases, with 11 bases remaining between them. Germline loops: CDR1 MNHEY, CDR2 SMNVEV (reference sequence). The CDR3 totals 13 residues. CDR3 nucleotides: TGTGCCAGCAGAAGACGGTTAGATCAGCCCCAGCATTTT. As protein: CASRRRLDQPQHF.

The V call is TRBV5-1, the J call TRBJ1-1; D is perhaps TRBD1 (6 bases). This CDR3 contains 14 residues. V was trimmed by 7 bases and J by 1 base, leaving 14 bases between them. CDR1 and CDR2 (germline): SGHRS, YFSETQ. CDR3 DNA: TGCGCCAGCGCCGCAGGGGACGAGAACACTGAAGCTTTCTTT. This encodes CASAAGDENTEAFF.

This sequence joins TRBV29-1 and TRBJ2-3; perhaps D is TRBD1 or TRBD2 (5 bases each). Trimming took off 6 bases at V and 1 base at J, with 17 bases between the two ends. Per germline, CDR1 SQVTM and CDR2 ANQGSEA. This CDR3 is built from 15 residues. The CDR3 loop is CSVGDEGPRTDTQYF. In nucleotides, the CDR3 is TGCAGCGTGGGGGATGAGGGACCCCGCACAGATACGCAGTATTTT.

The V call is TRBV6-6, the J call TRBJ1-2; D gene uncertain. CDR3 size: 14 residues. Germline loops: CDR1 MNHNY, CDR2 SVGAGI (reference sequence). The ends were cut back, 2 bases at V and 7 bases at J, with 14 bases in the middle. CDR3 protein: CASSYHEVVAGYTF. CDR3 nucleotides: TGTGCCAGCAGTTACCACGAGGTCGTTGCTGGCTACACCTTC.